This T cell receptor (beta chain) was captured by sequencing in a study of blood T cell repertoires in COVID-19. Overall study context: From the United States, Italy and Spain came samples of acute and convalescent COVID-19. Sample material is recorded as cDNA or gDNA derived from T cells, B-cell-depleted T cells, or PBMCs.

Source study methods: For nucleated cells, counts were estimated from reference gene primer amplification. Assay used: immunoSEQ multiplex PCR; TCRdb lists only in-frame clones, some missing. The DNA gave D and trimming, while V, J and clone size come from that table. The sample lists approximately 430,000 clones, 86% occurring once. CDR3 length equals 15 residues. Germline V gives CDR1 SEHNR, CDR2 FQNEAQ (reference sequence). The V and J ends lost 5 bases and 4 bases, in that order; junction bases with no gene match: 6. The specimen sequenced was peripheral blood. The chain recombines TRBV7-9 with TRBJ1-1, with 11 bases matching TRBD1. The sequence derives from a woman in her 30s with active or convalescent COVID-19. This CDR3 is CASSRGDRGSTEAFF. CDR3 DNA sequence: TGTGCCAGCAGCCGAGGGGACAGGGGGTCCACTGAAGCTTTCTTT.